These 11 T cell receptor beta chains originate from one sample sequenced in a study of PD-L1 blockade in urothelial cancer. Libraries were prepared by immunoSEQ multiplex PCR; TCRdb keeps only in-frame clonotypes and omits some of them. The sample consists of roughly 43,000 clones, roughly 77% of them appearing once. The input for sequencing was PBMCs, taken around atezolizumab (anti-PD-L1) treatment. The receptors derive from a man between 65 and 85 years old with urothelial cancer.

V and J are TRBV19 and TRBJ2-7; 7 nucleotides line up with TRBD2. V dropped 2 bases and J dropped 3; count of bases not matched to a gene: 13. The CDR3 has 17 amino acids. Germline V gene lookup returns CDR1 LNHDA and CDR2 SQIVND (reference sequence). The CDR3 nucleotides read TGTGCCAGTAGTATACGAGTGCGGGACGGGGGGATCTACGAGCAGTACTTC. Translation gives CASSIRVRDGGIYEQYF.

J is TRBJ2-3 and V is TRBV2, with 15 positions matching TRBD2. CDR3 length equals 17 residues. Germline CDR1 and CDR2: SNHLY and FYNNEI. Unmatched junction bases numbered 7, after V lost 7 bases and J lost 2 bases. The CDR3 reads CASNPGLAGGPTDTQYF. The CDR3 DNA reads TGTGCCAGCAACCCGGGACTAGCGGGAGGCCCCACAGATACGCAGTATTTT.

In this sample, this clone turned up a few times. This chain uses TRBV7-3 with TRBJ2-5; 8 bases are shared with TRBD2. The CDR3 sequence is 13 residues long. The V and J ends lost 5 bases and 2 bases, in that order; junction bases with no gene match: 1. The V gene's germline CDR1 is SGHTA and CDR2 FQGTGA. DNA for the CDR3: TGTGCCAGCAGCCCGGGGGGGCAAGAGACCCAGTACTTC. Translation: CASSPGGQETQYF. Full variable domain (rest looked up from reference TRBV7-3 and TRBJ2-5): GAGVSQTPSNKVTEKGKYVELRCDPISGHTALYWYRQSLGQGPEFLIYFQGTGAADDSGLPNDRFFAVRPEGSVSTLKIQRTERGDSAVYLCASSPGGQETQYFGPGTRLLVL.

V gene TRBV9 combines with J gene TRBJ2-7; D perhaps matches TRBD1 (5 bases). CDR3 size: 16 residues. Trimming shortened V by 0 bases and J by 1 base, and 14 bases separated the two germline ends. The germline V gene has CDR1 SGDLS and CDR2 YYNGEE. CDR3 sequence: CASSVDPQGSSYEQYF. As DNA, the CDR3 is TGTGCCAGCAGCGTAGACCCTCAGGGTAGTTCCTACGAGCAGTACTTC.

V and J are TRBV7-6 and TRBJ2-1; 8 positions agree with TRBD2. Germline V gene lookup returns CDR1 SGHVS and CDR2 FNYEAQ. The CDR3 spans 17 residues. With V trimmed by 1 base and J by 4 bases, 9 bases remained unmatched. CDR3 nucleotides: TGTGCCAGCAGCTTAGATCCCAGCGGGAGTATGTACAATGAGCAGTTCTTC. Its translation: CASSLDPSGSMYNEQFF.

The V call is TRBV18, the J call TRBJ2-4; D may be TRBD2 (7 bases). From germline, CDR1 is KGHSH and CDR2 LQKENI. The CDR3 spans 18 residues. V lost 3 bases, J lost 1 base, and 19 bases lay in between. The DNA of the CDR3 is TGTGCCAGCTCACCCTCCGGGGGCGCGGGAGTTGCCAAAAACATTCAGTACTTC. Translating it yields CASSPSGGAGVAKNIQYF.

The chain employs TRBV4-1 and TRBJ2-5; D may be TRBD2 (6 bases). The germline gives CDR1 MGHRA, CDR2 YSYEKL. CDR3 length: 14 residues. V gave up 3 bases and J gave up 4 bases, with 12 bases separating them. CDR3 sequence (DNA): TGCGCCAGCAGCCATCGGGAGATGGGAGAGACCCAGTACTTC. The encoded protein is CASSHREMGETQYF.

V and J are TRBV5-6 and TRBJ1-1; D remains unclear. Per the germline V gene, CDR1 is SGHDT and CDR2 is YYEEEE. CDR3 length: 12 amino acids. V was cut by 3 bases and J by 1 base, with 4 bases left in between. The CDR3 DNA reads as TGTGCCAGCAGCTGGCAGAACACTGAAGCTTTCTTT. This codes for CASSWQNTEAFF.

V and J are TRBV7-2 and TRBJ2-7; 7 bases map to TRBD2. The CDR3 has 16 amino acids. Germline lookup yields CDR1 SGHTA and CDR2 FQGNSA. V shed 0 bases and J 0 bases; nucleotides not matched to a gene: 5. Here the CDR3 reads CASSLAPGGSSYEQYF. CDR3 bases: TGTGCCAGCAGCTTAGCGCCTGGCGGGAGCTCCTACGAGCAGTACTTC.

Only a few counts were recorded for this clone. The chain recombines TRBV7-9 with TRBJ2-1; no reliable D call. The CDR3 contains 13 residues. Germline V gene sequence: CDR1 SEHNR, CDR2 FQNEAQ (reference sequence). Trimming left V 5 bases short and J 10 bases short, with 15 bases between. The CDR3 DNA reads as TGTGCCAGCAGCCCCCGCGGCCCCGACGAGCAGTTCTTC. Protein sequence: CASSPRGPDEQFF.

The chain is built from TRBV19 and TRBJ1-1; D gene unclear. The CDR3 extends over 14 amino acids. Germline lookup yields CDR1 LNHDA and CDR2 SQIVND (reference sequence). Trimming stripped 7 bases from V and 5 bases from J, with 17 bases between. The CDR3 sequence: CASNGYMESTEAFF. The CDR3 DNA is TGTGCCAGTAATGGTTATATGGAGTCAACTGAAGCTTTCTTT. The full variable domain, completed using reference TRBV19 and TRBJ1-1, is DGGITQSPKYLFRKEGQNVTLSCEQNLNHDAMYWYRQDPGQGLRLIYYSQIVNDFQKGDIAEGYSVSREKKESFPLTVTSAQKNPTAFYLCASNGYMESTEAFFGQGTRLTVV.